The T cell receptor beta chain described here comes from a study of tumor-infiltrating lymphocytes in localized non-small cell lung cancer. Study background: Resected tumor was paired with non-adjacent uninvolved lung from the same patient.

Only in-frame clones appear in the TCRdb table, and some are missing; sequencing was by immunoSEQ multiplex PCR. The sample records approximately 13,000 clones, 79% being singletons. J was trimmed by 6 bases and V by 2 bases; bases with no gene match: 8. The CDR3 is 17 residues long. Per the germline V gene, CDR1 is SGHRS and CDR2 is YFSETQ. The source material was lung tumor tissue. This sequence joins TRBV5-1 and TRBJ2-2; 12 bases are a match to TRBD2. This receptor was identified in a human donor with non-small cell lung cancer. CDR3 in amino acids: CASSFSSGGAVPGELFF. CDR3 DNA sequence: TGCGCCAGCAGCTTCTCTAGCGGGGGGGCCGTTCCCGGGGAGCTGTTTTTT.